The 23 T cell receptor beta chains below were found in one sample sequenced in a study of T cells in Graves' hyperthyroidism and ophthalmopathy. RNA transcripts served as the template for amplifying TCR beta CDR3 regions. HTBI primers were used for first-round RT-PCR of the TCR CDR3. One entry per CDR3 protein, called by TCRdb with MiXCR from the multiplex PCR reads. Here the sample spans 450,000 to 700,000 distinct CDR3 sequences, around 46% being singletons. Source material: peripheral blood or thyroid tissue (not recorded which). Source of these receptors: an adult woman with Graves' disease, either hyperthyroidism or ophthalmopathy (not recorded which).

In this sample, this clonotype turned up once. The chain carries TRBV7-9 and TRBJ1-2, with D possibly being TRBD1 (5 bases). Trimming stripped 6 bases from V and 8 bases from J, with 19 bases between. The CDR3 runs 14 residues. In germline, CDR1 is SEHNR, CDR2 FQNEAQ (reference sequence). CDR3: CASSLSPPGRGYTF. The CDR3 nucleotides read TGTGCCAGCAGTTTATCCCCCCCAGGGCGGGGCTACACCTTC. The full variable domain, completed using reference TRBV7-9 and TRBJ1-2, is DTGVSQNPRHKITKRGQNVTFRCDPISEHNRLYWYRQTLGQGPEFLTYFQNEAQLEKSRLLSDRFSAERPKGSFSTLEIQRTEQGDSAMYLCASSLSPPGRGYTFGSGTRLTVV.

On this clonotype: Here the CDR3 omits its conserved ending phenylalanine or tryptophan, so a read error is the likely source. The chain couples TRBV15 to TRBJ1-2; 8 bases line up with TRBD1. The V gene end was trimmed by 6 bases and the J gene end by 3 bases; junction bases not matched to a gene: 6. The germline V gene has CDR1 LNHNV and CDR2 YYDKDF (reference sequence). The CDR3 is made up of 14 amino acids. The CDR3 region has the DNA TGTGCCACCAGAGCCAGGGGGCACGACTATGGCTACACCCTC. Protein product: CATRARGHDYGYTL.

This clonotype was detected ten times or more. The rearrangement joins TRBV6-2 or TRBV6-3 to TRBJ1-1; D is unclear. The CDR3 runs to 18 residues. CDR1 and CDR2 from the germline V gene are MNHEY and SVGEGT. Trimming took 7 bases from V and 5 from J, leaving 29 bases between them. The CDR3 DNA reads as TGTGCCAGCACCGACGCGAGCCTTGGGAACAACCCGTGGACTGAAGCTTTCTTT. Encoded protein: CASTDASLGNNPWTEAFF.

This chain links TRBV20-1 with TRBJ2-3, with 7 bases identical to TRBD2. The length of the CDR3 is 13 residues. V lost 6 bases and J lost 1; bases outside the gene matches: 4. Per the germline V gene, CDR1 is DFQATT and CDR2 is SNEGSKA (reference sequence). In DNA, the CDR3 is TGCAGTGCCCCACGGGGGGGCACAGATACGCAGTATTTT. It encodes CSAPRGGTDTQYF.

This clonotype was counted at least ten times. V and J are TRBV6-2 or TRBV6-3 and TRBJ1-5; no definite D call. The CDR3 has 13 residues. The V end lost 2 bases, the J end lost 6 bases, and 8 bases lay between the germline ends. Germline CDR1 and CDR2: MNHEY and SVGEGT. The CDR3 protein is CASSYVPGQPQHF. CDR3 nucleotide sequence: TGTGCCAGCAGTTACGTGCCGGGTCAGCCCCAGCATTTT.

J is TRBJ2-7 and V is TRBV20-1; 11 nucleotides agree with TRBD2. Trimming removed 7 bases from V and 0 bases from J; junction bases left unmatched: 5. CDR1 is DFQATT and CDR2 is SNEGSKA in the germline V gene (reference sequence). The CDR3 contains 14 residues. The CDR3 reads CSGVAGGSSYEQYF. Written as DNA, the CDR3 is TGCAGTGGAGTAGCGGGAGGGAGCTCCTACGAGCAGTACTTC.

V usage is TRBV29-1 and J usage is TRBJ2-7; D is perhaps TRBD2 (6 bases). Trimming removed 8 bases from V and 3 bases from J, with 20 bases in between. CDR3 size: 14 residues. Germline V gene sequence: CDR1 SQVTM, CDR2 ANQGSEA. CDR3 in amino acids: CSLGGDSRGYEQYF. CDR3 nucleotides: TGCAGCTTGGGGGGTGACAGTCGTGGCTACGAGCAGTACTTC.

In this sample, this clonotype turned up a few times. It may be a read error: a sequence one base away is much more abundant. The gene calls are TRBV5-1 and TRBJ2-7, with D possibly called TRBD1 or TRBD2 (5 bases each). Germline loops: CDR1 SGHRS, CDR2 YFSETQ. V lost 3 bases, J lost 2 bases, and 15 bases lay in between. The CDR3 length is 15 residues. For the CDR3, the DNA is TGCGCCAGCAGCTGGAACTCGGGACGGACCTACGAGCAGTACTTC. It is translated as CASSWNSGRTYEQYF.

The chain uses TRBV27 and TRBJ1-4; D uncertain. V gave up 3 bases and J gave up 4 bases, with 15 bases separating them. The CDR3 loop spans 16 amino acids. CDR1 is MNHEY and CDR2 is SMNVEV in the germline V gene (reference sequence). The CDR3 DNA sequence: TGTGCCAGCAGTTTTGGCGGGCAGCGAATTAATGAAAAACTGTTTTTT. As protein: CASSFGGQRINEKLFF.

The CDR3 region is CASSHGDRAYSPLHF. Here the CDR3 DNA reads TGTGCCAGCAGCCACGGGGACAGGGCCTACTCACCCCTCCACTTT. This rearrangement joins TRBV7-9 to TRBJ1-6, with 9 bases that match TRBD1. The CDR3 covers 15 residues. The V gene's germline CDR1 is SEHNR and CDR2 FQNEAQ (reference sequence). V dropped 5 bases and J dropped 10; count of bases not matched to a gene: 9.

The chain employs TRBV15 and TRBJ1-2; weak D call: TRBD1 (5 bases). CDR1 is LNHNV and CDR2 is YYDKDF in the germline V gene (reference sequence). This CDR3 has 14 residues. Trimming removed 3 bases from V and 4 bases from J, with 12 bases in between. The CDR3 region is CATSSVDGTYGYTF. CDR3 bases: TGTGCCACCAGCAGCGTTGACGGGACCTATGGCTACACCTTC.

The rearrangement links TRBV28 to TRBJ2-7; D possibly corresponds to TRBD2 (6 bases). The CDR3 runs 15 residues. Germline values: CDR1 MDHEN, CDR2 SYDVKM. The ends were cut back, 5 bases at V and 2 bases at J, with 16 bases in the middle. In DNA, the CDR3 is TGTGCCAGCAGTCCGGGACTCAAAGTAGCCTACGAGCAGTACTTC. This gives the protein CASSPGLKVAYEQYF.

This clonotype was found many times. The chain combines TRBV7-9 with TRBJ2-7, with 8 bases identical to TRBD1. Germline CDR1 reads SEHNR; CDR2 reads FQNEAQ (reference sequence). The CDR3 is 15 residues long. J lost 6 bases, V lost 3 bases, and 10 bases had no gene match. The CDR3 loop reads CASSFSQDRVGEQYF. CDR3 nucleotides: TGTGCCAGCAGCTTCTCTCAGGACAGGGTCGGCGAGCAGTACTTC.

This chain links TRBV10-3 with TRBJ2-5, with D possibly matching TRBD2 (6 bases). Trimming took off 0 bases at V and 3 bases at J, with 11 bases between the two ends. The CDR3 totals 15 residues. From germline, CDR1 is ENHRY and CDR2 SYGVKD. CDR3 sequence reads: CAISESTSNEETQYF. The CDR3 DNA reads TGTGCCATCAGTGAGTCTACTAGCAACGAAGAGACCCAGTACTTC.

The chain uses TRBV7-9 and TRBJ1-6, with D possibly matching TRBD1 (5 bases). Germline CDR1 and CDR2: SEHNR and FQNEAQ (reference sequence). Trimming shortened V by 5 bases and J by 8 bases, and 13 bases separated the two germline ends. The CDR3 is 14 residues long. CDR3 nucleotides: TGTGCCAGCAGCCCCCGTCTAGGGGATTCACCCCTCCACTTT. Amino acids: CASSPRLGDSPLHF.

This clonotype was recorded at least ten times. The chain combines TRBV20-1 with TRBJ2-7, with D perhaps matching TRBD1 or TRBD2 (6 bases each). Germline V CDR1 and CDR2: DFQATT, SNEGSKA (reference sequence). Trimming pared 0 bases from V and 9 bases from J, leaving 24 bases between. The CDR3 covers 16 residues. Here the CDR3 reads CSARDNSGAETVGQYF. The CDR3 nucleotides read TGCAGTGCTAGAGATAACTCGGGGGCCGAAACTGTGGGGCAGTACTTC.

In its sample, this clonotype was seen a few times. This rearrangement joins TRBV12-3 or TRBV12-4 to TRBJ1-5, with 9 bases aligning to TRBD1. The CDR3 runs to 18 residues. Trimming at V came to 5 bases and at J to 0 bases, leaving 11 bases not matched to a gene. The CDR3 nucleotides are TGTGCCAGCAGTAAACGGACCGGGACAGGGTATAGCAATCAGCCCCAGCATTTT. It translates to CASSKRTGTGYSNQPQHF.

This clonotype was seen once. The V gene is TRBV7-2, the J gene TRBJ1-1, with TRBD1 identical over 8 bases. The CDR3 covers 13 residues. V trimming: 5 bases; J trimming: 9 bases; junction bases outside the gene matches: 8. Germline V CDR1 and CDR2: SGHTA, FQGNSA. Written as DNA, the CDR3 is TGTGCCAGCAGCCCTGGACAGGGCCGGAAAGCTTTCTTT. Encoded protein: CASSPGQGRKAFF.

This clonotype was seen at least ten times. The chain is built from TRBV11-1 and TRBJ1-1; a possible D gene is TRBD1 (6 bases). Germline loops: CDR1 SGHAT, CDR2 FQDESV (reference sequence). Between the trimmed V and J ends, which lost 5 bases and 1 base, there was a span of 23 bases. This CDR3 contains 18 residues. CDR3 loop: CASSLRTDSIPRNTEAFF. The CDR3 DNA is TGTGCCAGCAGCCTCAGGACAGATTCGATTCCCAGGAACACTGAAGCTTTCTTT.

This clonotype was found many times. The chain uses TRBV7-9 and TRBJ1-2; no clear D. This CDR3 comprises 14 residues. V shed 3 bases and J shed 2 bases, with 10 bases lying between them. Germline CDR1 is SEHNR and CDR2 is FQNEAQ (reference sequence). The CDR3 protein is CASSLGGMNYGYTF. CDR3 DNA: TGTGCCAGCAGCTTGGGAGGGATGAACTATGGCTACACCTTC.

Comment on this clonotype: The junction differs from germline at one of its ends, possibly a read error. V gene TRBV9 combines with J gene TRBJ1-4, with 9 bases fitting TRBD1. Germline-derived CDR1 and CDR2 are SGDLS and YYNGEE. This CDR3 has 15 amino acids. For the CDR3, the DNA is TGTGCCAGCAGTGTAGAGGGACAGGGAGGCGAAAAACTGTTTTTT. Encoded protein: CASSVEGQGGEKLFF.

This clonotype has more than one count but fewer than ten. CDR3 nucleotide sequence: TGTGCCAGTAGTAGCGGAAGAAATTACGAGCAGTACTTC. It encodes CASSSGRNYEQYF. V is TRBV7-9 and J is TRBJ2-7; D is possibly TRBD2 (6 bases). The germline V and J ends were trimmed by 9 bases and 4 bases, with 16 bases remaining between them. The germline V gene has CDR1 SEHNR and CDR2 FQNEAQ (reference sequence). The CDR3 consists of 13 residues.

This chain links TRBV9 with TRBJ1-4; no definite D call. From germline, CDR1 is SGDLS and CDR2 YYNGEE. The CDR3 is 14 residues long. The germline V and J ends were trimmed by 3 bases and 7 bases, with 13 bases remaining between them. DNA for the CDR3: TGTGCCAGCAGCGGATCCCGGGAGGGTGAAAAACTGTTTTTT. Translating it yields CASSGSREGEKLFF.